This T cell receptor (beta chain) stems from a study of T cell clonality in common variable immunodeficiency. Study outcomes and limitations: In common variable immunodeficiency, TCR beta chains reportedly carried fewer deletions and N-nucleotide insertions.

This clone was counted ten times or more. Its target is unknown. The CDR3 extends 3 residues past the end of the read, so its final part is completed from the germline J gene. The table came from immunoSEQ multiplex PCR; TCRdb's copy has only in-frame clones and leaves some out. Reported are about 26,000 clones, none seen only once; the ten largest carry nearly 25%. The germline V gene has CDR1 KGHSH and CDR2 LQKENI. This CDR3 is 19 amino acids long. The receptor comes from a human donor with common variable immunodeficiency. The material sequenced was peripheral blood mononuclear cells. The V call is TRBV18, the J call TRBJ2-3; D may be TRBD1 (7 bases). The CDR3 DNA, read in part, is TGTGCCAGCTCCCTTACTGACAGGGAACAGGCTAGGGCTGAGCGGGCG. Translation gives CASSLTDREQARAERA. The whole CDR3 region reads CASSLTDREQARAERAQYF.